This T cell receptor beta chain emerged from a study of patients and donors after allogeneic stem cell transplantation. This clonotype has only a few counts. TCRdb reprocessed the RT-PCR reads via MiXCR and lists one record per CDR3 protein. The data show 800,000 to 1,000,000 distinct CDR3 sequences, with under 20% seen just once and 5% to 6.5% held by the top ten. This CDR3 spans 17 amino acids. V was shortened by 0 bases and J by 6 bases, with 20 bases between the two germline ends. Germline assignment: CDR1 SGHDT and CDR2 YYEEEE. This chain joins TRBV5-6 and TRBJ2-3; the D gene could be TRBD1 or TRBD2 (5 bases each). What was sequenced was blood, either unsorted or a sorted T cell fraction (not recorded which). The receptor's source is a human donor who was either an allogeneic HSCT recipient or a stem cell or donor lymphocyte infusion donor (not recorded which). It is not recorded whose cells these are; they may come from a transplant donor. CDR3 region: CASSLASGTAARDTQYF. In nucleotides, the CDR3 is TGTGCCAGCAGCTTGGCCTCTGGGACGGCCGCCCGTGATACGCAGTATTTT. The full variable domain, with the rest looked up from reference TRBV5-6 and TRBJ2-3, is DAGVTQSPTHLIKTRGQQVTLRCSPKSGHDTVSWYQQALGQGPQFIFQYYEEEERQRGNFPDRFSGHQFPNYSSELNVNALLLGDSALYLCASSLASGTAARDTQYFGPGTRLTVL.